This T cell receptor (beta chain) was sequenced during a study of CD8+ T cells in alopecia areata. Germline CDR1 is SGDLS and CDR2 is YYNGEE. CDR3 length equals 15 residues. Unmatched junction bases numbered 4, after V lost 1 base and J lost 3 bases. Sequencing relied on a cDNA template that was reverse transcribed from extracted RNA. The table came from immunoSEQ multiplex PCR; TCRdb's copy has only in-frame clones and leaves some out. This table has some 130,000 clones, around 60% appearing once. Both CD4+ and CD8+ T cells were separated by sorting PBMCs. The chain has TRBV9 and TRBJ1-1; 9 bases map to TRBD1. The sequence was obtained from a human donor with alopecia areata. Source: CD4+ T cells sorted from blood, taken at week 0. Written as DNA, the CDR3 is TGTGCCAGCAGCGTAACAGGGGGCTTGGACACTGAAGCTTTCTTT. It encodes CASSVTGGLDTEAFF.